Shown below are 25 T cell receptor beta chains from a single sample sequenced in a study of cytomegalovirus exposure and HLA in healthy donors. The primer mix had 60 Vbeta and 13 Jbeta primers. The repertoire was sequenced with immunoSEQ multiplex PCR; TCRdb's copy has only in-frame clones and lacks some. The table shows 150,000 to 200,000 clones, with over 65% occurring only once. Source material: PBMCs. The receptors come from a man aged 40-49 years in good health and CMV-seropositive.

The chain is built from TRBV6-4 and TRBJ2-3, with 7 bases aligning to TRBD1. Per germline, CDR1 MRHNA and CDR2 SNTAGT. The ends lost 7 bases at V and 7 bases at J; junction bases unmatched: 17. This CDR3 has 16 residues. This CDR3 is CASIGEPGQPIYTQYF. For the CDR3, the DNA is TGTGCCAGCATTGGGGAACCGGGACAGCCAATCTATACGCAGTATTTT.

This sequence joins TRBV5-6 and TRBJ1-1; D not certain. This CDR3 contains 14 residues. The germline V gene encodes CDR1 SGHDT and CDR2 YYEEEE. V was cut by 0 bases and J by 4 bases, with 10 bases left in between. The CDR3 here is CASSLVRGSTEAFF. The CDR3 DNA follows: TGTGCCAGCAGCTTGGTGCGGGGAAGCACTGAAGCTTTCTTT.

Only one count was recorded for this clone. The chain uses TRBV5-6 and TRBJ2-1, with D possibly TRBD1 on 5 matching bases. Germline CDR1 SGHDT, CDR2 YYEEEE. The CDR3 covers 16 residues. The ends were cut back, 1 base at V and 0 bases at J, with 11 bases in the middle. CDR3 protein: CASSLRGSTSYNEQFF. The CDR3 DNA sequence: TGTGCCAGCAGCTTGAGGGGCTCTACCTCCTACAATGAGCAGTTCTTC.

CDR3 nucleotide sequence: TGTGCCAGCAGCTTGGGAACAGGGGTTACCTATGGCTACACCTTC. Protein: CASSLGTGVTYGYTF. The J gene is TRBJ1-2, the V gene TRBV7-2; 7 bases are a match to TRBD1. Germline V gives CDR1 SGHTA, CDR2 FQGNSA. V lost 3 bases to trimming and J lost 4 bases; unmatched junction nucleotides: 8. The CDR3 loop spans 15 amino acids.

The gene calls are TRBV5-6 and TRBJ2-5, with a weak D call TRBD2 (6 bases). V was trimmed by 0 bases and J by 5 bases, leaving 23 bases between them. CDR1 is SGHDT and CDR2 is YYEEEE in the germline V gene. CDR3 size: 18 residues. CDR3 nucleotides: TGTGCCAGCAGCTTGGTGGGCGGGACTTCCCGCTCTCAGGAGACCCAGTACTTC. Amino acid sequence: CASSLVGGTSRSQETQYF.

This chain links TRBV2 with TRBJ1-4, with D possibly being TRBD1 (5 bases). The CDR3 runs 14 residues. CDR1 SNHLY and CDR2 FYNNEI come from the germline V gene. V was trimmed by 6 bases and J by 3 bases, leaving 11 bases between them. This CDR3 is CASRARQSNEKLFF. The CDR3, as DNA: TGTGCCAGCAGGGCGAGACAGTCTAATGAAAAACTGTTTTTT.

V and J are TRBV27 and TRBJ2-7; no clear D gene. CDR3 length equals 11 residues. Per the germline V gene, CDR1 is MNHEY and CDR2 is SMNVEV (reference sequence). V dropped 10 bases and J dropped 2 bases, with 9 bases sitting between them. This chain's CDR3 is CAIRGPYEQYF. Written as DNA, the CDR3 is TGTGCCATCCGTGGGCCCTACGAGCAGTACTTC.

There are a few counts of this clone. V usage is TRBV11-1 and J usage is TRBJ2-1; 7 nucleotides line up with TRBD2. There are 15 residues in the CDR3. J lost 2 bases, V lost 5 bases, and 6 bases had no gene match. CDR1 and CDR2 from the germline V gene are SGHAT and FQDESV (reference sequence). CDR3: CASSPPGTTYNEQFF. CDR3 DNA sequence: TGTGCCAGCAGCCCCCCAGGGACTACCTACAATGAGCAGTTCTTC.

The chain joins TRBV10-3 to TRBJ1-2; 8 nucleotides align to TRBD1. V gave up 3 bases and J gave up 8 bases; unmatched junction bases: 17. The V gene's germline CDR1 is ENHRY and CDR2 SYGVKD. The length of the CDR3 is 17 residues. CDR3 in amino acids: CAISDKLDQGAQEGYTF. CDR3 sequence (DNA): TGTGCCATCAGTGACAAGTTAGATCAGGGGGCACAGGAAGGCTACACCTTC.

This chain joins TRBV5-4 and TRBJ2-1, with TRBD2 identical over 10 bases. Germline values: CDR1 SGHNT, CDR2 YYREEE (reference sequence). The CDR3 has 15 amino acids. The junction had 5 bases not matched to a gene; V was cut back by 4 bases and J by 4 bases. CDR3 in amino acids: CASSRAGLAYNEQFF. CDR3 nucleotide sequence: TGTGCCAGCAGCCGCGCGGGACTAGCGTACAATGAGCAGTTCTTC.

The V and J genes are TRBV10-3 and TRBJ2-2; 9 bases fit TRBD1. V was clipped by 5 bases and J by 8 bases; unmatched bases: 18. Germline assignment: CDR1 ENHRY and CDR2 SYGVKD. The CDR3 has 18 amino acids. The CDR3 nucleotides are TGTGCCATCAGTCCCAACTCCGGGACAGGGAATGTCAAAGGGGAGCTGTTTTTT. Translating it yields CAISPNSGTGNVKGELFF.

The V and J genes are TRBV19 and TRBJ2-7; possible D gene TRBD1, 6 bases. V lost 10 bases and J lost 4, with 20 bases in between. Germline CDR1 and CDR2: LNHDA and SQIVND (reference sequence). This CDR3 comprises 14 residues. CDR3 sequence reads: CATVAPGHRYEQYF. In DNA, the CDR3 is TGTGCCACCGTAGCTCCGGGACACCGGTACGAGCAGTACTTC.

This clone was recorded once. The genes are TRBV2 and TRBJ2-1; D might be TRBD2 (6 bases). CDR3 length: 15 amino acids. Trimming cost V 9 bases and J 2 bases, with 17 bases left between them. From germline, CDR1 is SNHLY and CDR2 FYNNEI. Here the CDR3 reads CASPSYRTTYNEQFF. CDR3 nucleotide sequence: TGTGCCAGTCCTTCATATCGGACTACCTACAATGAGCAGTTCTTC.

The rearrangement joins TRBV4-3 to TRBJ2-7; 9 bases are a match to TRBD2. The CDR3 consists of 16 residues. Per the germline V gene, CDR1 is LGHNA and CDR2 is YSLEER. V lost 0 bases to trimming and J lost 7 bases; unmatched junction nucleotides: 10. The CDR3 coding sequence is TGCGCCAGCAGCCAAGATACCGGCGGGGGGGCGGGTGAGCAGTACTTC. Protein: CASSQDTGGGAGEQYF.

This chain connects TRBV4-3 to TRBJ2-5; D possibly corresponds to TRBD2 (6 bases). The CDR3 length is 15 residues. From germline, CDR1 is LGHNA and CDR2 YSLEER. V dropped 0 bases and J dropped 5 bases, with 13 bases sitting between them. DNA of the CDR3: TGCGCCAGCAGCCAAGAGGCCCGGGGGTGGGAGACCCAGTACTTC. Its protein product is CASSQEARGWETQYF.

This sequence joins TRBV30 and TRBJ1-5, with D unclear. This CDR3 region has 13 residues. Germline V gene sequence: CDR1 GTSNPN, CDR2 SVGIG (reference sequence). The V gene lost 4 bases and the J gene lost 4 bases, with 11 bases spanning the gap. The DNA of the CDR3 is TGTGCCTGGACCCTAGGAGTTAATCAGCCCCAGCATTTT. Its protein product is CAWTLGVNQPQHF.

Here the CDR3 reads CASGYRTSGGETQYF. For the CDR3, the DNA is TGTGCCAGCGGGTATAGGACTAGCGGGGGAGAGACCCAGTACTTC. The chain carries TRBV6-6 and TRBJ2-5; 13 nucleotides line up with TRBD2. J gave up 4 bases and V 8 bases, and 7 bases lay outside the gene matches. This CDR3 region has 15 residues. The V gene's germline CDR1 is MNHNY and CDR2 SVGAGI (reference sequence).

This chain connects TRBV10-3 to TRBJ2-3; 12 nucleotides line up with TRBD2. The germline V gene encodes CDR1 ENHRY and CDR2 SYGVKD. CDR3 size: 16 residues. The V segment lost 2 bases and the J segment 9 bases; nucleotides outside the gene matches: 9. CDR3 sequence (DNA): TGTGCCATCAGTGAGACCTGGACTAGCGGGGTGGTAACGCAGTATTTT. This translates into CAISETWTSGVVTQYF.

V and J are TRBV6-5 and TRBJ2-1; 13 nucleotides line up with TRBD2. The ends lost 4 bases at V and 5 bases at J; junction bases unmatched: 2. Germline loops: CDR1 MNHEY, CDR2 SVGAGI. CDR3 length: 15 amino acids. The CDR3 protein is CASSSGLAGDNEQFF. As DNA, the CDR3 is TGTGCCAGCAGTTCCGGACTAGCGGGGGACAATGAGCAGTTCTTC.

A remark on this clone: This sample includes further DNA sequences coding for the same CDR3. The rearrangement joins TRBV5-4 to TRBJ1-2, with D possibly being TRBD1 (5 bases). The length of the CDR3 is 13 residues. Germline V gives CDR1 SGHNT, CDR2 YYREEE (reference sequence). Trimming took off 4 bases at V and 4 bases at J, with 11 bases between the two ends. CDR3 DNA: TGTGCCAGCAGCCTGGACACCTTCTATGGCTACACCTTC. Protein product: CASSLDTFYGYTF.

This rearrangement joins TRBV9 to TRBJ1-6, with TRBD1 matching over 8 bases. There are 15 residues in the CDR3. V dropped 3 bases and J dropped 3; count of bases not matched to a gene: 2. The germline gives CDR1 SGDLS, CDR2 YYNGEE. The CDR3 here is CASSETGDYNSPLHF. The CDR3 region has the DNA TGTGCCAGCAGCGAGACAGGGGACTATAATTCACCCCTCCACTTT.

The gene calls are TRBV9 and TRBJ1-1, with TRBD1 matching over 7 bases. The CDR3 is 15 residues long. Germline V gene lookup returns CDR1 SGDLS and CDR2 YYNGEE. V shed 7 bases, J shed 1 base, and the junction held 10 bases outside the gene matches. In DNA, the CDR3 is TGTGCCAGCGGGAGACAGGGCATGGCGAACACTGAAGCTTTCTTT. Its protein product is CASGRQGMANTEAFF.

This rearrangement joins TRBV5-4 to TRBJ1-2, with D tentatively TRBD1 (5 bases). Trimming took off 7 bases at V and 3 bases at J, with 13 bases between the two ends. Per the germline V gene, CDR1 is SGHNT and CDR2 is YYREEE (reference sequence). The CDR3 runs 13 residues. Here the CDR3 reads CASGSGGDYGYTF. The CDR3 DNA follows: TGTGCCAGCGGCTCCGGGGGGGACTATGGCTACACCTTC.

The sample holds a few counts of this clone. The chain uses TRBV9 and TRBJ1-4; tentative D call: TRBD1 (6 bases). The V gene's germline CDR1 is SGDLS and CDR2 YYNGEE. The CDR3 consists of 15 residues. The V end lost 4 bases, the J end lost 6 bases, and 16 bases lay between the germline ends. The CDR3 loop reads CASSRRQVEDEKLFF. The CDR3 DNA follows: TGTGCCAGCAGCAGGAGACAGGTCGAGGATGAAAAACTGTTTTTT.

This clone was counted between two and nine times. The rearrangement uses TRBV7-2 and TRBJ1-5; 10 bases line up with TRBD1. CDR3 length equals 13 residues. CDR1 and CDR2 (germline): SGHTA, FQGNSA. Trimming took 8 bases from V and 4 from J; bases not matched to a gene: 2. CDR3 nucleotide sequence: TGTGCCAGCGGGACAGGGGCGAATCAGCCCCAGCATTTT. Its translation: CASGTGANQPQHF. Supplemented by reference TRBV7-2 and TRBJ1-5, the full variable domain reads GAGVSQSPSNKVTEKGKDVELRCDPISGHTALYWYRQSLGQGLEFLIYFQGNSAPDKSGLPSDRFSAERTGGSVSTLTIQRTQQEDSAVYLCASGTGANQPQHFGDGTRLSIL.